This T cell receptor (beta chain) was identified in a study of cytomegalovirus exposure and HLA in healthy donors. In the study overall: Early released data comprised about 85 million unique TCRs from HLA-typed donors. Study-level points and caveats: Later analysis suggested most CMV-associated TCR beta chains were HLA-restricted.

CDR1 is ENHRY and CDR2 is SYGVKD in the germline V gene. The CDR3 is 12 residues long. V lost 8 bases and J 8 bases, leaving 15 bases between the germline ends. The PCR made use of 60 Vbeta and 13 Jbeta primers. The protocol was immunoSEQ multiplex PCR, while the TCRdb copy is restricted to in-frame clones and leaves out a portion. The sample yields 100,000 to 150,000 clones, 80% seen once. To note about this clone: Its target is not known.

The rearrangement joins TRBV10-3 to TRBJ1-2, with TRBD1 as a possible D gene (5 bases). Material for sequencing was PBMCs. This clonotype was obtained from a woman aged 40 to 50 in good health and CMV-seronegative. The CDR3, as DNA: TGTGCCATCCCCGACCGGGGGAACGGCTACACCTTC. This sequence encodes CAIPDRGNGYTF.